These 23 T cell receptor beta chains were all obtained from the same sample, sequenced in a study of T cell responses to AZD1222 COVID-19 vaccine (dated by TCRdb to about 2021). The time point label corresponds to: about 28 days (+/-7) after the second vaccine dose. The library was produced with the immunoSEQ multiplex PCR assay. Held by TCRdb, this immuneACCESS table contains in-frame sequences only and omits some clones. Under half of the omission traces to an unresolved V gene where checked; the cause of the rest is unknown. This sample comprises about 130,000 clones, around 92% of them detected only once. Roughly 3% of the sample is in the top ten clones. The sample consisted of peripheral blood, taken 28 days after the second AZD1222 dose. The origin of the receptors is an adult who received the AZD1222 COVID-19 vaccine.

The table lists this clone with a count of one. The chain is built from TRBV7-9 and TRBJ2-3; possible D gene TRBD1, 7 bases. Germline V gives CDR1 SEHNR, CDR2 FQNEAQ (reference sequence). The CDR3 extends over 14 amino acids. The germline V and J ends were trimmed by 2 bases and 5 bases, with 11 bases remaining between them. CDR3 sequence (DNA): TGTGCCAGCAGCTTACGACAGGGAGGAGATACGCAGTATTTT. Translating gives CASSLRQGGDTQYF.

The chain recombines TRBV7-2 with TRBJ1-1; TRBD1 is a possible D gene (6 bases). The CDR3 runs to 14 residues. The V and J ends lost 5 bases and 7 bases respectively, with 17 bases between them. Germline V CDR1 and CDR2: SGHTA, FQGNSA. The CDR3 sequence: CASSPRGGRNEAFF. The DNA for the CDR3 is TGTGCCAGCAGCCCGAGAGGGGGACGTAATGAAGCTTTCTTT.

This clone occurred once. The chain has TRBV5-6 and TRBJ2-1, with D uncertain. Germline CDR1 reads SGHDT; CDR2 reads YYEEEE. The V and J ends lost 1 base and 5 bases respectively, with 7 bases between them. There are 13 residues in the CDR3. CDR3: CASSLLANNEQFF. The CDR3 DNA sequence: TGTGCCAGCAGCTTGCTGGCCAACAATGAGCAGTTCTTC.

V gene TRBV12-3 or TRBV12-4 combines with J gene TRBJ1-5, with 7 nucleotides matching TRBD1. CDR3 length: 12 amino acids. V shed 6 bases and J 9 bases; nucleotides not matched to a gene: 5. For the CDR3, the DNA is TGTGCCAGCAGCCAACAGGGGAGGCCCCAGCATTTT. Protein sequence: CASSQQGRPQHF.

The chain has TRBV28 and TRBJ2-3; the match to TRBD2 covers 12 bases. V shed 6 bases, J shed 10 bases, and the junction held 2 bases outside the gene matches. The CDR3 contains 12 residues. The germline V gene encodes CDR1 MDHEN and CDR2 SYDVKM. The CDR3 region is CASRTSGSPQYF. DNA of the CDR3: TGTGCCAGCAGGACTAGCGGGAGTCCGCAGTATTTT.

The chain's CDR3 is CASSFPGGYGYTF. The CDR3 DNA is TGTGCCAGCAGTTTTCCAGGGGGCTATGGCTACACCTTC. The chain couples TRBV28 to TRBJ1-2; 7 bases line up with TRBD1. The germline gives CDR1 MDHEN, CDR2 SYDVKM. The trim removed 3 bases at V and 4 bases at J, leaving 2 bases unmatched. CDR3 length equals 13 residues.

The chain recombines TRBV6-4 with TRBJ2-2; D unclear. The CDR3 has 13 amino acids. Germline assignment: CDR1 MRHNA and CDR2 SNTAGT. Trimming shortened V by 4 bases and J by 7 bases, and 10 bases separated the two germline ends. CDR3 bases: TGTGCCAGCAGTGCCGGCTCAGTCGGGGAGCTGTTTTTT. Its translation is CASSAGSVGELFF.

V usage is TRBV18 and J usage is TRBJ1-1; 7 bases fit TRBD1. In germline, CDR1 is KGHSH, CDR2 LQKENI. J was trimmed by 4 bases and V by 3 bases; bases with no gene match: 11. The CDR3 extends over 16 amino acids. Written as DNA, the CDR3 is TGTGCCAGCTCACCGACAGGGACGGCAAAGGGCACTGAAGCTTTCTTT. Its translation is CASSPTGTAKGTEAFF.

This sequence joins TRBV3-1 (or the pseudogene TRBV3-2) and TRBJ1-2, with 10 bases matching TRBD1. The CDR3 runs 14 residues. Germline values: CDR1 LGHDT, CDR2 YNNKEL (reference sequence). V was clipped by 11 bases and J by 3 bases; unmatched bases: 9. The CDR3 region is CAAGQGKIHYGYTF. In DNA, the CDR3 is TGTGCCGCGGGACAGGGGAAGATTCACTATGGCTACACCTTC.

Written as DNA, the CDR3 is TGCGCCAGCAGCGCTGGAAGCACAGATACGCAGTATTTT. Translating it yields CASSAGSTDTQYF. V and J are TRBV5-1 and TRBJ2-3; D not resolved. V was pared by 4 bases and J by 0 bases, with 6 bases between. The CDR3 is made up of 13 amino acids. The germline V gene encodes CDR1 SGHRS and CDR2 YFSETQ.

This chain uses TRBV12-3 or TRBV12-4 with TRBJ1-5; D remains unclear. V was shortened by 6 bases and J by 10 bases, with 13 bases between the two germline ends. The CDR3 has 12 residues. In DNA form, the CDR3 reads TGTGCCAGCAGCCCACGGACTGGCCCCCAGCATTTT. This sequence encodes CASSPRTGPQHF.

The genes are TRBV9 and TRBJ1-1; unclear D gene. This CDR3 has 15 residues. The germline V gene has CDR1 SGDLS and CDR2 YYNGEE. Deletions cut 0 bases from V and 4 bases from J, with 13 bases between. As DNA, the CDR3 is TGTGCCAGCAGCGTAGATCGGGTTTTGAGCACTGAAGCTTTCTTT. Amino acids: CASSVDRVLSTEAFF.

V and J are TRBV19 and TRBJ2-1; TRBD1 matches at 8 bases. This CDR3 has 14 residues. The trim removed 5 bases at V and 7 bases at J, leaving 7 bases unmatched. Germline CDR1 LNHDA, CDR2 SQIVND (reference sequence). CDR3 in amino acids: CASSVSTGGNEQFF. CDR3 DNA sequence: TGTGCCAGTAGTGTCTCAACAGGGGGTAATGAGCAGTTCTTC.

This chain joins TRBV30 and TRBJ1-4; 10 nucleotides line up with TRBD1. Germline V lookup: CDR1 GTSNPN, CDR2 SVGIG (reference sequence). Trimming at V came to 4 bases and at J to 8 bases, leaving 4 bases not matched to a gene. This CDR3 spans 13 amino acids. The CDR3 loop reads CAWNGQGVEKLFF. The CDR3 DNA is TGTGCCTGGAATGGACAGGGGGTCGAAAAACTGTTTTTT.

This chain joins TRBV4-3 and TRBJ2-1, with 10 bases aligning to TRBD2. V shed 0 bases, J shed 8 bases, and the junction held 7 bases outside the gene matches. CDR3 length: 16 amino acids. Germline CDR1 and CDR2: LGHNA and YSLEER. The DNA of the CDR3 is TGCGCCAGCAGCCAAGATTTGGCTAGCGGGAGCGATGAGCAGTTCTTC. Amino acids: CASSQDLASGSDEQFF.

The chain recombines TRBV30 with TRBJ1-5; 8 bases are shared with TRBD1. With V trimmed by 2 bases and J by 2 bases, 17 bases remained unmatched. The CDR3 is 19 amino acids. Germline V gene data show CDR1 as GTSNPN and CDR2 as SVGIG (reference sequence). In nucleotides, the CDR3 is TGTGCCTGGAGTCCTATGGGGTCAGGGGGCATTTTGGGCAATCAGCCCCAGCATTTT. This translates into CAWSPMGSGGILGNQPQHF.

The rearrangement links TRBV10-3 to TRBJ2-7, with D tentatively TRBD1 (7 bases). In germline, CDR1 is ENHRY, CDR2 SYGVKD. V was cut by 5 bases and J by 2 bases, with 16 bases left in between. CDR3 length: 15 amino acids. The DNA of the CDR3 is TGTGCCATCAGTTCTGACAGGGCGGGACCCTACGAGCAGTACTTC. As protein: CAISSDRAGPYEQYF.

The chain is built from TRBV27 and TRBJ1-6; D may be TRBD1 (6 bases). CDR3 size: 16 residues. The V and J ends lost 3 bases and 4 bases respectively, with 13 bases between them. The germline gives CDR1 MNHEY, CDR2 SMNVEV (reference sequence). The CDR3 DNA is TGTGCCAGCAGTTTCAGAGCAGGACAGTATAATTCACCCCTCCACTTT. It encodes CASSFRAGQYNSPLHF.

The chain couples TRBV6-5 to TRBJ2-1; TRBD1 is a possible D gene (6 bases). Trimming removed 0 bases from V and 10 bases from J, with 10 bases in between. The CDR3 runs to 13 residues. The germline V gene encodes CDR1 MNHEY and CDR2 SVGAGI. In DNA form, the CDR3 reads TGTGCCAGCAGTTACTCGACAGGCGTGGAGCAGTTCTTC. Encoded protein: CASSYSTGVEQFF.

This clone was seen a few times. The CDR3 nucleotides read TGTGCCACCAGTGATTTGAACGAGCAGTACTTC. It specifies CATSDLNEQYF. The rearrangement uses TRBV24-1 and TRBJ2-7; D is uncertain. Germline V gene lookup returns CDR1 KGHDR and CDR2 SFDVKD. The CDR3 contains 11 residues. V was shortened by 0 bases and J by 5 bases, with 1 base between the two germline ends.

This chain links TRBV7-2 with TRBJ2-7, with unresolved D. CDR3 size: 14 residues. V shed 1 base and J shed 7 bases, with 14 bases lying between them. CDR1 and CDR2 (germline): SGHTA, FQGNSA. In nucleotides, the CDR3 is TGTGCCAGCAGCTTAGTGGGCTCAGCCCATGAGCAGTACTTC. Its translation: CASSLVGSAHEQYF.

The V and J genes are TRBV6-2 or TRBV6-3 and TRBJ2-7; 7 bases match TRBD2. Per the germline V gene, CDR1 is MNHEY and CDR2 is SVGEGT. V shed 4 bases and J 4 bases; nucleotides not matched to a gene: 10. The CDR3 length is 15 residues. CDR3 residues: CASSSARLAVYEQYF. CDR3 bases: TGTGCCAGCAGTTCCGCCAGGCTAGCGGTGTACGAGCAGTACTTC.

The chain couples TRBV7-2 to TRBJ1-1; D perhaps matches TRBD1 (6 bases). The ends were cut back, 5 bases at V and 0 bases at J, with 10 bases in the middle. There are 14 residues in the CDR3. The germline V gene has CDR1 SGHTA and CDR2 FQGNSA. CDR3 region: CASSLQGMNTEAFF. The CDR3 DNA reads TGTGCCAGCAGCCTGCAGGGGATGAACACTGAAGCTTTCTTT.